These 2 T cell receptor beta chains were all obtained from the same sample, sequenced in a study of T cell changes during pregnancy in multiple sclerosis. Repertoires were generated with immunoSEQ multiplex PCR, while TCRdb's copy carries only in-frame clones and drops some. The repertoire holds 35,000 or so clones, with around 91% as singletons. This specimen was CD8+ T cells from peripheral blood mononuclear cells, taken in the third trimester of pregnancy. The receptors come from a female donor with multiple sclerosis, enrolled in a pregnancy study.

The CDR3 coding sequence is TGTGCCACCACAGGGGCCAACTACGAGCAGTACTTC. Encoded protein: CATTGANYEQYF. This chain links TRBV6-1 with TRBJ2-7; TRBD1 matches at 7 bases. The CDR3 loop spans 12 amino acids. V was pared by 10 bases and J by 3 bases, with 6 bases of the junction left unmatched. The germline V gene encodes CDR1 MNHNS and CDR2 SASEGT.

The J gene is TRBJ1-1, the V gene TRBV7-7; 10 bases are a match to TRBD1. Per germline, CDR1 SSHAT and CDR2 FNYEAQ (reference sequence). The ends lost 5 bases at V and 6 bases at J; junction bases unmatched: 12. The CDR3 consists of 16 residues. CDR3 residues: CASSQFPGTGDAEAFF. The CDR3 DNA follows: TGTGCCAGCAGCCAGTTTCCCGGGACAGGGGACGCTGAAGCTTTCTTT.